The 3 T cell receptor beta chains below were found in one sample sequenced in a study of human T cells and chemical hapten exposure. Noted time point: patch test 2, 6 weeks after DPC sensitization. Treatment in this sample: therapeutic diphenylcyclopropenone sensitization with weekly scalp DPC. Unseparated into fractions, whole blood served as the source from which total RNA was extracted. A single record per CDR3 protein comes from TCRdb applying MiXCR to the RACE reads. The data hold roughly 43,000 distinct CDR3 sequences, with approximately 10% observed a single time. The sequenced sample was whole blood, obtained in connection with sensitization to the hapten diphenylcyclopropenone (DPC). The receptor source for this set is a woman aged 25-40 years with alopecia areata. Some clones in this sample may be carry-over from other donors' samples.

This clonotype was seen repeatedly, ten times or more. The chain links TRBV12-3 or TRBV12-4 to TRBJ1-2; unclear D gene. The CDR3 extends over 14 amino acids. V lost 3 bases, J lost 3 bases, and 11 bases lay in between. CDR3 loop: CASSLAGWDYGYTF. Here the CDR3 DNA reads TGTGCCAGCAGTTTGGCGGGATGGGACTATGGCTACACCTTC.

Details on this clonotype: Because the CDR3's place on the DNA is in doubt, the DNA is left out and the CDR3 is given as listed by TCRdb. V gene TRBV9 combines with J gene TRBJ2-2; whether TRBD1, the table's D call, matches the DNA was not checked. Ends included, the CDR3 has 17 residues. CDR1 and CDR2 (germline): SGDLS, YYNGEE. Here the CDR3 reads CASSVSGQGASTGSCFF.

This clonotype was detected a few times. The rearrangement links TRBV29-1 to TRBJ1-2; D is unclear. Trimming took 4 bases from V and 3 from J, leaving 9 bases between them. The CDR3 is 12 residues long. Germline CDR1 reads SQVTM; CDR2 reads ANQGSEA. CDR3 protein: CSVGERDYGYTF. The DNA for the CDR3 is TGCAGCGTTGGAGAGAGAGACTATGGCTACACCTTC.